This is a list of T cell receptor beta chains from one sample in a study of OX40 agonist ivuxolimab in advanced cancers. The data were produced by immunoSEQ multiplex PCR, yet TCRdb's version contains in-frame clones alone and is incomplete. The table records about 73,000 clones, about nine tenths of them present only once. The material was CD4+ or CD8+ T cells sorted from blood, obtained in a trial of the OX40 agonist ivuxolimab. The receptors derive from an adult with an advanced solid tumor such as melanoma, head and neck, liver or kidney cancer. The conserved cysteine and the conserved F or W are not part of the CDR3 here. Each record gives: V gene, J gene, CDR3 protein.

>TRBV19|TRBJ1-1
ASSMFSRQERPEAF
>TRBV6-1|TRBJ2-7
ASSPGTVVSEQY
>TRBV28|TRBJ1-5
ASRPTGGNQPQH
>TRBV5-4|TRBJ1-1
ASSPEPPGSAF
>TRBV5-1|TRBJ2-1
ASSLGQGLGHEQF
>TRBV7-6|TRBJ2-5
ASSTTGVETQY
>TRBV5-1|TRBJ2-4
ASSSSTGTGRSIQY
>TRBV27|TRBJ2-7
ASSYTTRTSGRLYEQY
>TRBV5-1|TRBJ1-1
ASSVNRGNTEAF
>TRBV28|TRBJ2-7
ASSSSGSGKGEQY
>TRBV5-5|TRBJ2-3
ASSWGTDTQY
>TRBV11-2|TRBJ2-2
ASSPRGANTGELF
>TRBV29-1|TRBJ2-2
SAAVAGTGELF
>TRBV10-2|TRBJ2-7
ASSPSALAGDEQY
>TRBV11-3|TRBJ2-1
ASSWSPSSYNEQF
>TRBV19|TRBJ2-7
ASSIGSSYEQY
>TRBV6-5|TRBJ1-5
ASNRAGQPQH
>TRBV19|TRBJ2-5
ASSNGLAGGETQY
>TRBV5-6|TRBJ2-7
ASSPSGGLEQY
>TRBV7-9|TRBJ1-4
ASSLTDILF
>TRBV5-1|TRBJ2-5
ASSLAPGVGVGETQY
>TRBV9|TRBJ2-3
ASSVGAGTGGSAQY
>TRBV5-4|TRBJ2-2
ASSLGTGVNTGELF
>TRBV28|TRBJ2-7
ASSRSTGAGIY
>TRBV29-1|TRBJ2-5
SVALGLASGTQY
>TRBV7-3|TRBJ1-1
ASSLTGPNTEAF
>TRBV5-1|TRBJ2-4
ASSLDPHPAGEAQY
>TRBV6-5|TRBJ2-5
ASSYTVQETQY
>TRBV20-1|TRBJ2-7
SVAAAYEQY
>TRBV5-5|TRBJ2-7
ASSSIGGTPSSYEQY
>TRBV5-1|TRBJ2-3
ASSLGGGRADTQY
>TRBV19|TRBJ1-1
ASSIVVNGGMNTEAF
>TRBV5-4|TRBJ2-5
ASSNPGLAGVGKETQY
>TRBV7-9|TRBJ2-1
ASSLAGEQF
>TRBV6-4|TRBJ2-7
ASRVPGQENYEQY
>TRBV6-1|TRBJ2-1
ASSEGLGGKDEQF
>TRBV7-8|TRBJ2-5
ASSPTRYQETQY
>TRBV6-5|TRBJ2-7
ASLTAQAGGEQY
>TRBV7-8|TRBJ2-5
ASSLAGVAGVGQETQY
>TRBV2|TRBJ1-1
ASSQGYTEAF
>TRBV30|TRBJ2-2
ASSLGTDNTGELF
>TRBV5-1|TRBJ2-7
ASSSNPSGSGPGEQY
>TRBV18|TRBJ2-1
ASSPPRVSYNEQF
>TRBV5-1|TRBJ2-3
ASSFRHQASDTQY
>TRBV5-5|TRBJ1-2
ASSYGTGIYGYT
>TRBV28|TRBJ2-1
ASSSLGTSGQF
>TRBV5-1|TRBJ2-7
ASSTDWGSSYEQY
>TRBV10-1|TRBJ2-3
ASSRDRAPDTQY
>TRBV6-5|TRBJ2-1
ASSYSPGQGEQF
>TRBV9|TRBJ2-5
ASSVDAGGEKTQY
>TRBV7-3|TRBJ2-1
ASSATSGSKLNEQF
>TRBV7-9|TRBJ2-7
ASSSAHTPYEQY
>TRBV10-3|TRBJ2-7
ATGEIREQY